This entry lists 5 T cell receptor beta chains sequenced from one sample in a study of cytomegalovirus exposure and HLA in healthy donors. Primers included in the PCR were 60 Vbeta and 13 Jbeta primers. The repertoire was sequenced with immunoSEQ multiplex PCR; TCRdb's copy has only in-frame clones and lacks some. The data hold 120,000 or so clones, with around four fifths observed a single time. The sequenced material came from PBMCs. These receptor sequences come from a man aged 60 to 75 in good health and CMV-seropositive.

The chain combines TRBV29-1 with TRBJ2-5, with a tentative D call TRBD2 (6 bases). This CDR3 is 11 amino acids long. V shed 6 bases and J shed 5 bases, with 10 bases lying between them. CDR1 SQVTM and CDR2 ANQGSEA come from the germline V gene. The CDR3 nucleotides are TGCAGCGTGGAGGGGTCGGAGACCCAGTACTTC. This gives the protein CSVEGSETQYF.

V usage is TRBV7-7 and J usage is TRBJ2-5; 14 nucleotides agree with TRBD2. The V and J ends lost 0 bases and 5 bases, in that order; junction bases with no gene match: 5. Germline V lookup: CDR1 SSHAT, CDR2 FNYEAQ (reference sequence). There are 17 residues in the CDR3. This CDR3 is CASSLAGTSGGRETQYF. The CDR3 region has the DNA TGTGCCAGCAGCTTAGCGGGGACTAGCGGGGGCCGGGAGACCCAGTACTTC.

The chain joins TRBV7-9 to TRBJ2-6; weak D call: TRBD1 (6 bases). The CDR3 extends over 17 amino acids. Germline CDR1 is SEHNR and CDR2 is FQNEAQ (reference sequence). Trimming left V 1 base short and J 1 base short, with 11 bases between. This CDR3 reads CASSLGTRGSGANVLTF. The CDR3 nucleotides read TGTGCCAGCAGCTTAGGAACAAGGGGGTCTGGGGCCAACGTCCTGACTTTC.

The genes are TRBV4-1 and TRBJ1-2, with D possibly TRBD1 on 6 matching bases. Between the trimmed V and J ends, which lost 5 bases and 4 bases, there was a span of 11 bases. The CDR3 has 13 residues. Germline-derived CDR1 and CDR2 are MGHRA and YSYEKL. CDR3 amino acids: CASSSDSVYGYTF. CDR3 DNA: TGCGCCAGCAGCTCGGACAGTGTCTATGGCTACACCTTC.

CDR3 in amino acids: CASSGPAGGYQPQHF. The DNA of the CDR3 is TGTGCCAGCAGTGGGCCCGCAGGGGGTTACCAGCCCCAGCATTTT. The chain combines TRBV6-6 with TRBJ1-5; 7 bases fit TRBD1. The ends lost 5 bases at V and 7 bases at J; junction bases unmatched: 11. Germline loops: CDR1 MNHNY, CDR2 SVGAGI (reference sequence). The CDR3 runs to 15 residues.